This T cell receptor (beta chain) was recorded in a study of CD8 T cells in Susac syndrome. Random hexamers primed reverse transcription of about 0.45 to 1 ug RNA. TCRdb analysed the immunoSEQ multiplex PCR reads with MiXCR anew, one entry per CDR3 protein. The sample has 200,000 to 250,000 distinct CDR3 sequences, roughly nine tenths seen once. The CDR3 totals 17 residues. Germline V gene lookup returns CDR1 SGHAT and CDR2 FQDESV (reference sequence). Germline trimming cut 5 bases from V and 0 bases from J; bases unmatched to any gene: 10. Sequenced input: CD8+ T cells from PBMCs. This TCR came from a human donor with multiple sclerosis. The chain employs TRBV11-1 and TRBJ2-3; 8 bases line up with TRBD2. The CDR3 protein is CASSPRLAGPSTDTQYF. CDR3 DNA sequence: TGTGCCAGCAGCCCCCGCTTAGCGGGACCTAGCACAGATACGCAGTATTTT. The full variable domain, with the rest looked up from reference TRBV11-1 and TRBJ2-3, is EAEVAQSPRYKITEKSQAVAFWCDPISGHATLYWYRQILGQGPELLVQFQDESVVDDSQLPKDRFSAERLKGVDSTLKIQPAELGDSAMYLCASSPRLAGPSTDTQYFGPGTRLTVL.